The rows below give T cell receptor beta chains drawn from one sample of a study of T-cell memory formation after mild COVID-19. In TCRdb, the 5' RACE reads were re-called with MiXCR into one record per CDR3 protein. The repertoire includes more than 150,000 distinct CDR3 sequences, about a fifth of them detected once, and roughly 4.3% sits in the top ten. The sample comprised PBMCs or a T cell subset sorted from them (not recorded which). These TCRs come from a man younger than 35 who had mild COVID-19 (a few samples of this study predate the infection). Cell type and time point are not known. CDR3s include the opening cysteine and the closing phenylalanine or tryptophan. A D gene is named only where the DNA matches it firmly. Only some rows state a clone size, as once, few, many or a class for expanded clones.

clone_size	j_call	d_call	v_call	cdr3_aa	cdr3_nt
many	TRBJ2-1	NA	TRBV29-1	CSVDSDGGNEQFF	TGCAGCGTGGACTCGGACGGGGGCAATGAGCAGTTCTTC
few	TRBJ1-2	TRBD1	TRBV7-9	CASSFDGQGSGGYTF	TGTGCCAGCAGCTTCGACGGACAGGGGTCCGGCGGCTACACCTTC
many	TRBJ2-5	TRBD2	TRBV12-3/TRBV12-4	CASSLGTRETQYF	TGTGCCAGCAGTTTAGGGACTAGAGAGACCCAGTACTTC
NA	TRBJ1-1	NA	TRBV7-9	CASPGVGEDTEAFF	TGTGCCAGCCCGGGGGTGGGGGAGGACACTGAAGCTTTCTTT
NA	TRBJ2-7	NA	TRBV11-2	CASSQTGLEQYF	TGTGCCAGCAGTCAAACAGGGCTCGAGCAGTACTTC
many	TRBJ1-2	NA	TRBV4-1	CASSQVSGLGGYTF	TGCGCCAGCAGCCAAGTTTCAGGGCTGGGCGGCTACACCTTC
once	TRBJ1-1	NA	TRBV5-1	CASSFRARNTEAFF	TGCGCCAGCAGCTTCAGGGCACGGAACACTGAAGCTTTCTTT
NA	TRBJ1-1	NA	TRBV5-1	CASSLVGDQNTEAFF	TGCGCCAGCAGCTTGGTTGGGGACCAGAACACTGAAGCTTTCTTT
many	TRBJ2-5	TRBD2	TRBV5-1	CASSGGLAGETQYF	TGCGCCAGCAGCGGGGGACTAGCGGGGGAGACCCAGTACTTC
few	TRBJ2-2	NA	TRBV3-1	CASRVLSNTGELFF	TGTGCCAGCAGGGTTTTATCGAACACCGGGGAGCTGTTTTTT
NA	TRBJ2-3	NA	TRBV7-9	CASSFGHPTDTQYF	TGTGCCAGCAGCTTCGGACATCCCACAGATACGCAGTATTTT
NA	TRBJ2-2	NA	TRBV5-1	CASSLGRGDGELFF	TGCGCCAGCAGCTTGGGCCGGGGTGACGGGGAGCTGTTTTTT
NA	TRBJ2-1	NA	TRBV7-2	CASSLVLAAYNEQFF	TGTGCCAGCAGCTTAGTGTTGGCAGCCTACAATGAGCAGTTCTTC
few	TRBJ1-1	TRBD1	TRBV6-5	CASSWGQGGNAFF	TGTGCCAGCAGTTGGGGACAGGGCGGGAATGCTTTCTTT
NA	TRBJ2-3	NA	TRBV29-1	CSGSVVSSTDTQYF	TGCAGCGGCAGCGTCGTCTCTAGCACAGATACGCAGTATTTT
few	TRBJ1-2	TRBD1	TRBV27	CASSLNGQGAFFGYTF	TGTGCCAGCAGTTTAAACGGACAGGGGGCATTCTTTGGCTACACCTTC
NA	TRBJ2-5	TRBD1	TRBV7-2	CASSLGGQEETQYF	TGTGCCAGCAGCTTAGGGGGACAGGAAGAGACCCAGTACTTC
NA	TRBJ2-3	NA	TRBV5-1	CASRWADTQYF	TGCGCCAGCAGGTGGGCAGATACGCAGTATTTT
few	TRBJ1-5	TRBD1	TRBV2	CASGRDSRNQPQHF	TGTGCCAGCGGCCGGGACAGCCGAAATCAGCCCCAGCATTTT
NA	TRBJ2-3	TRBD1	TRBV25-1	CASSSGGWPDTQYF	TGTGCCAGCAGTTCAGGGGGATGGCCAGATACGCAGTATTTT
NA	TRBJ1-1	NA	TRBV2	CASRQEITDVGAFF	TGTGCCAGCAGGCAGGAAATAACGGACGTTGGAGCTTTCTTT
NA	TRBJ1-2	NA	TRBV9	CASSTRTGGGDGYTF	TGTGCCAGCAGCACCAGGACGGGGGGCGGGGATGGCTACACCTTC
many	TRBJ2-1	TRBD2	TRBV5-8	CASSLRGGLGEQFF	TGTGCCAGCAGCTTGCGGGGGGGCCTTGGTGAGCAGTTCTTC
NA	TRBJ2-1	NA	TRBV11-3	CASSLVLFGTGWQFF	TGTGCCAGCAGCTTAGTACTTTTTGGGACGGGTTGGCAGTTCTTC
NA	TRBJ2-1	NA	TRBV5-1	CASSLGRSSYNEQFF	TGCGCCAGCAGTTTGGGACGAAGCTCCTACAATGAGCAGTTCTTC
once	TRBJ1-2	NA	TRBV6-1	CASSEAGYGYTF	TGTGCCAGCAGTGAAGCAGGGTATGGCTACACCTTC
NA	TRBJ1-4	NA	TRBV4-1	CASSPSSRGTSTNEKLFF	TGCGCCAGCAGCCCTTCATCCCGGGGGACCTCAACTAATGAAAAACTGTTTTTT
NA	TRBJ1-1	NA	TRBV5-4	CASSSRRGGNTEAFF	TGTGCCAGCAGCTCGCGGAGGGGGGGGAACACTGAAGCTTTCTTT
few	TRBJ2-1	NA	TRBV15	CATSAGAVPSGEQFF	TGTGCCACCAGCGCCGGGGCAGTTCCGTCAGGCGAGCAGTTCTTC
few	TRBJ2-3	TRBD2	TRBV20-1	CSATLTSGVWRDTQYF	TGCAGTGCTACGTTGACTAGCGGGGTTTGGAGAGATACGCAGTATTTT
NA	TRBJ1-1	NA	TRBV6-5	CASSPAGRENTEAFF	TGTGCCAGCAGCCCCGCCGGACGGGAGAACACTGAAGCTTTCTTT
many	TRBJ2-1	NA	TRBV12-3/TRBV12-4	CASRRQTQQFF	TGTGCCAGCAGACGACAGACCCAGCAGTTCTTC
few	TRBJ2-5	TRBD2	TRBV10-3	CAIRGLAGGQETQYF	TGTGCCATCAGAGGACTAGCGGGGGGGCAAGAGACCCAGTACTTC
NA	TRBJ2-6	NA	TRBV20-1	CSALLQGPGSGANVLTF	TGCAGTGCCCTTCTCCAGGGGCCAGGATCTGGGGCCAACGTCCTGACTTTC
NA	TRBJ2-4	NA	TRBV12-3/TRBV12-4	CASRPFSVNIQYF	TGTGCCAGCAGACCCTTTTCGGTAAACATTCAGTACTTC
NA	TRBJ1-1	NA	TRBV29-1	CSVEGQTNTEAFF	TGCAGCGTTGAAGGACAGACGAACACTGAAGCTTTCTTT
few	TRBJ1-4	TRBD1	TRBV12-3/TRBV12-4	CASTPGQGVEKLFF	TGTGCCAGCACCCCGGGACAGGGAGTTGAAAAACTGTTTTTT
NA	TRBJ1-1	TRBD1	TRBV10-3	CAISDSGTASSFMPFF	TGTGCCATCAGTGACTCCGGGACAGCCAGCTCCTTTATGCCTTTCTTT
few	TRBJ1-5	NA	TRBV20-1	CSARGAPTSNQPQHF	TGCAGTGCTAGAGGGGCCCCCACTAGCAATCAGCCCCAGCATTTT
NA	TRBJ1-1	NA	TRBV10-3	CATWGGQGRNTEAFF	TGTGCCACCTGGGGGGGGCAGGGGAGGAACACTGAAGCTTTCTTT
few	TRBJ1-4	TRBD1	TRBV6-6	CASSYPGQGGVGKLFF	TGTGCCAGCAGTTACCCCGGACAGGGCGGTGTCGGAAAACTGTTTTTT
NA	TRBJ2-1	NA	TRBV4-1	CASSQDRSAGKHEQFF	TGCGCCAGCAGCCAAGATAGAAGTGCAGGGAAGCATGAGCAGTTCTTC
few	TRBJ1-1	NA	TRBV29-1	CSVKAGDEAFF	TGCAGCGTTAAAGCCGGGGATGAAGCTTTCTTT
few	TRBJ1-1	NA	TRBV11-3	CASSLDGVGTEAFF	TGTGCCAGCAGCTTAGATGGGGTGGGAACTGAAGCTTTCTTT
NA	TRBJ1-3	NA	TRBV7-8	CASSLGPGALNTIYF	TGTGCCAGCAGCTTAGGTCCCGGCGCTTTAAACACCATATATTTT
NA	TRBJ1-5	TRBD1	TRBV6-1	CARRQGTWSSPQHF	TGTGCCAGGAGACAGGGTACGTGGTCATCGCCCCAGCATTTT
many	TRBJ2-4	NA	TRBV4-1	CASSQVRWEAAKNIQYF	TGCGCCAGCAGCCAAGTCAGATGGGAAGCAGCCAAAAACATTCAGTACTTC
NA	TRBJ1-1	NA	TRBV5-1	CASSLDQENTEAFF	TGCGCCAGCAGCTTGGATCAGGAGAACACTGAAGCTTTCTTT
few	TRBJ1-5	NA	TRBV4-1	CASSPGGHYNQPQHF	TGCGCCAGCAGCCCCGGAGGACATTACAATCAGCCCCAGCATTTT
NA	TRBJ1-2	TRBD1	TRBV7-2	CASRPQGAYGYTF	TGTGCCAGCAGACCCCAGGGGGCCTATGGCTACACCTTC
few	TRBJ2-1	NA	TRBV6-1	CASRTLGQPNEQFF	TGTGCCAGCAGAACCCTCGGACAGCCGAATGAGCAGTTCTTC
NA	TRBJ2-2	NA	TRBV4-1	CASSQDAETSDTGELFF	TGCGCCAGCAGCCAAGATGCGGAGACATCCGACACCGGGGAGCTGTTTTTT
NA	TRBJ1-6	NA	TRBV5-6	CASSSYGSPLHF	TGTGCCAGCAGCTCGTATGGTTCACCCCTCCACTTT
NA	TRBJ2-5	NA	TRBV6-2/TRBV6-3	CASRGVWETQYF	TGTGCCAGCCGGGGAGTCTGGGAGACCCAGTACTTC
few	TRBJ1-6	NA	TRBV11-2	CASSLGSRGSYNSPLHF	TGTGCCAGCAGCTTAGGTTCTCGGGGCAGCTATAATTCACCCCTCCACTTT
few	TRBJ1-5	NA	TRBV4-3	CASSQDIGQGQPQHF	TGCGCCAGCAGCCAAGATATTGGGCAGGGCCAGCCCCAGCATTTT